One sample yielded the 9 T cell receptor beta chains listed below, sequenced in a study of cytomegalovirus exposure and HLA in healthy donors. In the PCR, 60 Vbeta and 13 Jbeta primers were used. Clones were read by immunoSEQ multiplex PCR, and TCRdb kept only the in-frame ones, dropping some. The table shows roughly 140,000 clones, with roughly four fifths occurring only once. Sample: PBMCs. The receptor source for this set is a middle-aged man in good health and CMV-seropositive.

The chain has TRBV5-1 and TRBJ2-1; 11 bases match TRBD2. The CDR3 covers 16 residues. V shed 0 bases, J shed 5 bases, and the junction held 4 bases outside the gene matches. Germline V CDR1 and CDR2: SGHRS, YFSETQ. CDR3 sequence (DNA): TGCGCCAGCAGCTTGGATCTAGCGGGGGGCCACAATGAGCAGTTCTTC. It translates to CASSLDLAGGHNEQFF.

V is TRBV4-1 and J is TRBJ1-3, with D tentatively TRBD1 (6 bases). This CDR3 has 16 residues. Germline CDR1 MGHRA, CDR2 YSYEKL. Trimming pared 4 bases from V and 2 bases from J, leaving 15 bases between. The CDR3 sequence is CASSLYRETPGNTIYF. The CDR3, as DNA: TGCGCCAGCAGCCTCTACAGGGAGACGCCTGGAAACACCATATATTTT.

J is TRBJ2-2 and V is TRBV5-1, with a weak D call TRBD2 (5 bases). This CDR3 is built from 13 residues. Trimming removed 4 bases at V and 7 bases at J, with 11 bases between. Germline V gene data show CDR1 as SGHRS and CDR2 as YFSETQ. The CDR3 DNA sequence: TGCGCCAGCAGCGTACCCGCGGGCGGGGAGCTGTTTTTT. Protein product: CASSVPAGGELFF.

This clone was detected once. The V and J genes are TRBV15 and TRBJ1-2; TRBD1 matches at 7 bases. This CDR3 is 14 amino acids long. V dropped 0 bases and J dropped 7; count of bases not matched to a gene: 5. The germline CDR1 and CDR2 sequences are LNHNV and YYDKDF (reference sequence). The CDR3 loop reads CATSRDRGGPGYTF. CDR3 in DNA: TGTGCCACCAGCAGAGATCGAGGGGGCCCTGGCTACACCTTC.

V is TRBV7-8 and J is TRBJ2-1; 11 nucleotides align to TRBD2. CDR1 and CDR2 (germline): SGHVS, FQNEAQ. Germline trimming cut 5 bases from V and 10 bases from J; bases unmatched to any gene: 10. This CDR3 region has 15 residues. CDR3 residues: CASSLRRLAGGEQFF. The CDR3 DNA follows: TGTGCCAGCAGCCTCAGGAGGCTAGCGGGGGGAGAGCAGTTCTTC.

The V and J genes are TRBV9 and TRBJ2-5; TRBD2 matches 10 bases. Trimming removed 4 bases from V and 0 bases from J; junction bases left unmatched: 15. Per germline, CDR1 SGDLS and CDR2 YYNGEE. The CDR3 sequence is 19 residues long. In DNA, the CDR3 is TGTGCCAGCAGCCCCGGCAGAGTAGCGGGGGGTCTGTACCAAGAGACCCAGTACTTC. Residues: CASSPGRVAGGLYQETQYF. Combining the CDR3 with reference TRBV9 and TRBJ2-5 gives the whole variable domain DSGVTQTPKHLITATGQRVTLRCSPRSGDLSVYWYQQSLDQGLQFLIQYYNGEERAKGNILERFSAQQFPDLHSELNLSSLELGDSALYFCASSPGRVAGGLYQETQYFGPGTRLLVL.

This CDR3 is CASSLLTLPGGAFF. The CDR3 DNA follows: TGTGCCAGCAGTCTGTTGACTCTCCCCGGGGGAGCTTTCTTT. J is TRBJ1-1 and V is TRBV5-6; D might be TRBD1 (5 bases). This CDR3 has 14 amino acids. V lost 5 bases to trimming and J lost 10 bases, with 21 bases between them. Germline-derived CDR1 and CDR2 are SGHDT and YYEEEE. Variable domain in full (rest from reference TRBV5-6 and TRBJ1-1): DAGVTQSPTHLIKTRGQQVTLRCSPKSGHDTVSWYQQALGQGPQFIFQYYEEEERQRGNFPDRFSGHQFPNYSSELNVNALLLGDSALYLCASSLLTLPGGAFFGQGTRLTVV.

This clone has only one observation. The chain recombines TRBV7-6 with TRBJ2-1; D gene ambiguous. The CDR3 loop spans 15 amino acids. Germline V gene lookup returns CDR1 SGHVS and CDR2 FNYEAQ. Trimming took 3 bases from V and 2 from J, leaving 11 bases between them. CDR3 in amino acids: CASSFLLETYNEQFF. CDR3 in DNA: TGTGCCAGCAGCTTCCTACTTGAGACCTACAATGAGCAGTTCTTC.

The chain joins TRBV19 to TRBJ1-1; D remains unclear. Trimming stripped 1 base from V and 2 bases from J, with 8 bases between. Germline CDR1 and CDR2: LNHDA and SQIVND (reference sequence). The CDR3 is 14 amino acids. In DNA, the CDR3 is TGTGCCAGTAGTATAGGACACTCTAACACTGAAGCTTTCTTT. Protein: CASSIGHSNTEAFF.